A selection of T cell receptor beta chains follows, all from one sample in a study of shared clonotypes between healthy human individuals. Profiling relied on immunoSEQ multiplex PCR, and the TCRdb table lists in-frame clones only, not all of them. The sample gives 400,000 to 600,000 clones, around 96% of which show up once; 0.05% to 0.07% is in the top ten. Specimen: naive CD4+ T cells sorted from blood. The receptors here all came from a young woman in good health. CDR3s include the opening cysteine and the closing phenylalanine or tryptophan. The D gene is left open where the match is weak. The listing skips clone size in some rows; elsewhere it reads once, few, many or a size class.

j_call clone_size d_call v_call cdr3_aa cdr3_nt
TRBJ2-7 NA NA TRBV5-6 CASSLGLPSQEQYF TGTGCCAGCAGCTTAGGCCTTCCCTCGCAAGAGCAGTACTTC
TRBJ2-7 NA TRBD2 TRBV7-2 CASSLAGPREQYF TGTGCCAGCAGTTTAGCGGGGCCGCGGGAGCAGTACTTC
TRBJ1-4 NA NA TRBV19 CASKRDEKLFF TGTGCCAGTAAACGCGATGAAAAACTGTTTTTT
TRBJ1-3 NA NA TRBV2 CASSEFRGPANTIYF TGTGCCAGCAGTGAGTTCAGAGGCCCTGCAAACACCATATATTTT
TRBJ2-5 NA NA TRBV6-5 CASSYSPSETQYF TGTGCCAGCAGTTACTCGCCGTCGGAGACCCAGTACTTC
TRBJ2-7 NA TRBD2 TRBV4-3 CASSPTAGGSFGQYF TGCGCCAGCAGCCCTACGGCGGGGGGCAGCTTTGGGCAGTACTTC
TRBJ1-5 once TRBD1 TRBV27 CASSLGTGDQPQHF TGTGCCAGCAGTTTAGGGACAGGGGATCAGCCCCAGCATTTT
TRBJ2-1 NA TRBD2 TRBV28 CASTPGDPAGTYNEQFF TGTGCCAGCACCCCGGGGGATCCAGCGGGAACCTACAATGAGCAGTTCTTC
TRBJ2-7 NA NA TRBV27 CASSLSRGYEQYF TGTGCCAGCAGTTTATCCCGCGGGTACGAGCAGTACTTC
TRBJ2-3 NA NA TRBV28 CASSLGRPTRSTDTQYF TGTGCCAGCAGTTTGGGACGACCGACGCGTAGCACAGATACGCAGTATTTT
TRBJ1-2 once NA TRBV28 CASSLRGPQFEAAF TGTGCCAGCAGTTTAAGGGGCCCCCAGTTTGAGGCTGCCTTC
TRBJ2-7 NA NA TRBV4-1 CASSQGGVLRPDNEQYF TGCGCCAGCAGCCAAGGAGGGGTTCTACGGCCCGACAACGAGCAGTACTTC
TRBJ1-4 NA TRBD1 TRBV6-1 CASTLQGMPEKLFF TGTGCCAGCACCTTACAGGGGATGCCCGAAAAACTGTTTTTT
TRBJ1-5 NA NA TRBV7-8 CASSLARGTIFNRAQHF TGTGCCAGCAGCTTAGCGAGGGGTACTATTTTCAATCGAGCCCAGCATTTT
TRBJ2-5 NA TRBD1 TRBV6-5 CASSPGTGRETQYF TGTGCCAGCAGTCCTGGGACAGGCCGGGAGACCCAGTACTTC
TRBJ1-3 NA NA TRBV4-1 CASSQVFDNNPGNTIYF TGCGCCAGCAGCCAAGTCTTTGACAATAACCCTGGAAACACCATATATTTT
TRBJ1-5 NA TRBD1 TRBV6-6 CASSSRGQGGNQPQHF TGTGCCAGCAGTTCGAGGGGACAGGGTGGAAATCAGCCCCAGCATTTT
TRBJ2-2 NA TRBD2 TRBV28 CASSPSGRDTGELFF TGTGCCAGCAGCCCGAGCGGGAGAGACACCGGGGAGCTGTTTTTT
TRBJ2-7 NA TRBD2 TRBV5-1 CASTGTSGGVSHEQYF TGCGCCAGCACCGGGACTAGCGGTGGCGTATCCCACGAGCAGTACTTC
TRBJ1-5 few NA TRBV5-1 CASSPDSNQPQHF TGCGCCAGCAGTCCGGATAGCAATCAGCCCCAGCATTTT
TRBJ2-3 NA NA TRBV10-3 CAISSPADTQYF TGTGCCATCAGTTCCCCAGCAGATACGCAGTATTTT
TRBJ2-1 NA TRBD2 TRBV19 CASREAGALYNEQFF TGTGCCAGTAGAGAAGCGGGAGCTCTCTACAATGAGCAGTTCTTC
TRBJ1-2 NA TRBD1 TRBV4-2 CASSLVGGQGLGYTF TGTGCCAGCAGCTTGGTTGGGGGACAGGGTCTTGGCTACACCTTC
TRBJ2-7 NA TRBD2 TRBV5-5 CASSLREARYEQYF TGTGCCAGCAGCTTGCGGGAGGCCAGATACGAGCAGTACTTC
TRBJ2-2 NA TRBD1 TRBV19 CASGFETGWIGELFF TGTGCCAGTGGATTCGAGACAGGGTGGATCGGGGAGCTGTTTTTT
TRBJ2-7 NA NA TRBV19 CASSMLQGRYEQYF TGTGCCAGTAGTATGCTCCAGGGTCGGTACGAGCAGTACTTC
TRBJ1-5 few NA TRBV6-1 CASSERQGNQPQHF TGTGCCAGCAGTGAGAGACAGGGCAATCAGCCCCAGCATTTT
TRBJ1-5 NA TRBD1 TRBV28 CASRGGGAKNQPQHF TGTGCCAGCAGGGGAGGGGGCGCCAAGAATCAGCCCCAGCATTTT
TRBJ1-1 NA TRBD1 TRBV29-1 CSVVHDRGPSTEAFF TGCAGCGTTGTTCACGACAGGGGGCCGAGTACTGAAGCTTTCTTT
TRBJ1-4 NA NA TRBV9 CASSVAGREDEKLFF TGTGCCAGCAGCGTAGCTGGCAGGGAGGATGAAAAACTGTTTTTT
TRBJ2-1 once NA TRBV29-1 CSVVGSGDHSYNEQFF TGCAGCGTTGTCGGGTCGGGAGACCACTCCTACAATGAGCAGTTCTTC
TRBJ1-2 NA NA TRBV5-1 CASSLGDGNYGYTF TGCGCCAGCAGCTTGGGCGACGGGAACTATGGCTACACCTTC